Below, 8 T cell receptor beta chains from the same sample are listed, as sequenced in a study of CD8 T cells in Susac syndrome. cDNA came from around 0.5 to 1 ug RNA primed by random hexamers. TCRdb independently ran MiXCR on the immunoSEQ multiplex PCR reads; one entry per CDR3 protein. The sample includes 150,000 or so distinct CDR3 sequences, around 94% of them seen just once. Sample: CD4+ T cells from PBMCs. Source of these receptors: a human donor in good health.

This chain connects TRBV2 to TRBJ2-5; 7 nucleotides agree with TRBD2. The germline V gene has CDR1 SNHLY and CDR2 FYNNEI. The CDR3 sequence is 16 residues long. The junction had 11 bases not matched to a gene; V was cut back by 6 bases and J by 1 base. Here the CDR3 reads CASRPLGTTLQETQYF. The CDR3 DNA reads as TGTGCCAGCAGACCTCTCGGGACTACTCTCCAAGAGACCCAGTACTTC.

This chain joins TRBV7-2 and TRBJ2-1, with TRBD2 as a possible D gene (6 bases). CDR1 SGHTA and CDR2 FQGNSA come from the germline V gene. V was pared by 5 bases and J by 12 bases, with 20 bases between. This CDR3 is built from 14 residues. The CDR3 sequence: CASSRPVGGSGQFF. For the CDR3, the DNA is TGTGCCAGCAGCCGACCGGTTGGAGGGTCTGGGCAGTTCTTC.

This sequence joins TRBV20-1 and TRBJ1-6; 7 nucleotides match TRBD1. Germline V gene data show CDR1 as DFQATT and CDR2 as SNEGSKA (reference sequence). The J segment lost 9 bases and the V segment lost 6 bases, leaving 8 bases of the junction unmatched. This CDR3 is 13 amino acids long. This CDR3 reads CSAGGGQGSPLHF. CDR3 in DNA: TGCAGTGCAGGAGGGGGCCAAGGTTCACCCCTCCACTTT.

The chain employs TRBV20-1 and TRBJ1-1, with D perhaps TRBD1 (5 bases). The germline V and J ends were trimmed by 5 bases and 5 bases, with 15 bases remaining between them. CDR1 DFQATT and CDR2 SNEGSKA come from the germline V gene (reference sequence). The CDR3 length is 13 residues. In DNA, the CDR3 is TGCAGTGCTCCGACAGCCTCGAGGACTGAAGCTTTCTTT. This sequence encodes CSAPTASRTEAFF.

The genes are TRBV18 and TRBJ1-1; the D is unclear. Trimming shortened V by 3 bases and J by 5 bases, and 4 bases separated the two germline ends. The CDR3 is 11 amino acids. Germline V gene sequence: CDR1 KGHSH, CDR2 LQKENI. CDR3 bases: TGTGCCAGCTCACCGGGGACTGAAGCTTTCTTT. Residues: CASSPGTEAFF.

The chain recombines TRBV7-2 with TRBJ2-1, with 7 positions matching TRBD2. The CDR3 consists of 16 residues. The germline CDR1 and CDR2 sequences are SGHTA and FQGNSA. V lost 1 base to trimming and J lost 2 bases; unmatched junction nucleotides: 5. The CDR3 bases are TGTGCCAGCAGCTTAGTTGCGGGGGTAACCTACAATGAGCAGTTCTTC. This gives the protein CASSLVAGVTYNEQFF. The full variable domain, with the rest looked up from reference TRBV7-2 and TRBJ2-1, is GAGVSQSPSNKVTEKGKDVELRCDPISGHTALYWYRQSLGQGLEFLIYFQGNSAPDKSGLPSDRFSAERTGGSVSTLTIQRTQQEDSAVYLCASSLVAGVTYNEQFFGPGTRLTVL.

CDR3 protein: CASSSLGAYNEQFF. The CDR3 DNA follows: TGTGCCAGCAGTTCCTTGGGAGCCTACAATGAGCAGTTCTTC. The chain uses TRBV5-4 and TRBJ2-1; D is perhaps TRBD2 (5 bases). Germline CDR1 reads SGHNT; CDR2 reads YYREEE (reference sequence). Trimming cost V 5 bases and J 2 bases, with 11 bases left between them. The CDR3 contains 14 residues. Based on the CDR3 plus reference TRBV5-4 and TRBJ2-1, the full variable domain is ETGVTQSPTHLIKTRGQQVTLRCSSQSGHNTVSWYQQALGQGPQFIFQYYREEENGRGNFPPRFSGLQFPNYSSELNVNALELDDSALYLCASSSLGAYNEQFFGPGTRLTVL.

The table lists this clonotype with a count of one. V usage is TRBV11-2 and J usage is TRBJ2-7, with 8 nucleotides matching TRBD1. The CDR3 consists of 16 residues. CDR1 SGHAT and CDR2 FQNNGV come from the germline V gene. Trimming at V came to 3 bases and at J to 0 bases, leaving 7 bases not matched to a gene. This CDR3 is CASSFGSGTGSYEQYF. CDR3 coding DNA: TGTGCCAGCAGCTTTGGATCCGGGACAGGCTCCTACGAGCAGTACTTC.